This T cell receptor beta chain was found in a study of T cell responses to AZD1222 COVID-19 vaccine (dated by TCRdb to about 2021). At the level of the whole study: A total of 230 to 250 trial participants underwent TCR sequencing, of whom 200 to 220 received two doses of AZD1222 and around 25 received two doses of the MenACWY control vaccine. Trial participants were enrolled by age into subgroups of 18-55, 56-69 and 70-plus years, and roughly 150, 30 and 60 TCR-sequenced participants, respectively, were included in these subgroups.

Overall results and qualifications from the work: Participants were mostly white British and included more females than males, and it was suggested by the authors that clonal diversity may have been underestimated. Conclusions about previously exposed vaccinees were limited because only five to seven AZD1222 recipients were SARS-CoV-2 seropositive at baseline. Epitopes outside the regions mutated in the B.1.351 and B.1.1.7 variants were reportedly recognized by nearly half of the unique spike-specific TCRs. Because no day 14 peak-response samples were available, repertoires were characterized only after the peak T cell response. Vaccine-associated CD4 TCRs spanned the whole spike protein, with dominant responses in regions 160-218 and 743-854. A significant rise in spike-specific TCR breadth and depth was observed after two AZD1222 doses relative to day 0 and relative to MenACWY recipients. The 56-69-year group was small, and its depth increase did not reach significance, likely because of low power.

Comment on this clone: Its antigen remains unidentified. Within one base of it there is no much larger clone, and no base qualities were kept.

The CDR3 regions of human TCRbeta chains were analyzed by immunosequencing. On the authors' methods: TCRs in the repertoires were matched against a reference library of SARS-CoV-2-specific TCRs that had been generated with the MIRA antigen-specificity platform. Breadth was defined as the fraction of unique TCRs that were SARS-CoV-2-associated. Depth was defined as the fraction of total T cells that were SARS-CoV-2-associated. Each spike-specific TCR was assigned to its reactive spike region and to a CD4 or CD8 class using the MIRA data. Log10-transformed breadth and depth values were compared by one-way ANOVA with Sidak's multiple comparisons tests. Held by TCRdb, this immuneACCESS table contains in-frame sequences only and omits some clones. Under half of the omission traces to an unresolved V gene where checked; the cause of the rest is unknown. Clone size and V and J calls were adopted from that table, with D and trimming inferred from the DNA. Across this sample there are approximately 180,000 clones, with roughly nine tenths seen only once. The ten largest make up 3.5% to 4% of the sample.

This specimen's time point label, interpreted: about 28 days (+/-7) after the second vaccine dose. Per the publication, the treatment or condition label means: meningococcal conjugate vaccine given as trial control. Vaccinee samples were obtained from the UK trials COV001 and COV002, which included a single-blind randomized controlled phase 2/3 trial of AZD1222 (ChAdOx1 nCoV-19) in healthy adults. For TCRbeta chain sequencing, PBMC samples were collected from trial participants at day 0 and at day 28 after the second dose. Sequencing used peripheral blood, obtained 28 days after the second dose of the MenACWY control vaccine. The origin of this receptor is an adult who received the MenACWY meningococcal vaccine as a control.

The CDR3 region: CASSLSIGPDNSPLHF. The sequenced DNA: TGTGCCAGCAGCTTATCCATAGGACCAGATAATTCACCCCTCCACTTT. The sequence joins TRBV7-9 to TRBJ1-6; the D gene assignment is ambiguous. There are 16 amino acids in the CDR3, from cysteine to phenylalanine inclusive. Only the CDR3 DNA is retained, 48 bases long and in frame from the first base. CDR1 SEHNR and CDR2 FQNEAQ are derived from the germline V gene (reference sequence). The V end loses 2 bases and the J end loses 5 bases, and a stretch of 13 bases separates them. Supplemented by the reference TRBV7-9 and TRBJ1-6 proteins around the CDR3, the complete variable domain is DTGVSQNPRHKITKRGQNVTFRCDPISEHNRLYWYRQTLGQGPEFLTYFQNEAQLEKSRLLSDRFSAERPKGSFSTLEIQRTEQGDSAMYLCASSLSIGPDNSPLHFGNGTRLTVT.